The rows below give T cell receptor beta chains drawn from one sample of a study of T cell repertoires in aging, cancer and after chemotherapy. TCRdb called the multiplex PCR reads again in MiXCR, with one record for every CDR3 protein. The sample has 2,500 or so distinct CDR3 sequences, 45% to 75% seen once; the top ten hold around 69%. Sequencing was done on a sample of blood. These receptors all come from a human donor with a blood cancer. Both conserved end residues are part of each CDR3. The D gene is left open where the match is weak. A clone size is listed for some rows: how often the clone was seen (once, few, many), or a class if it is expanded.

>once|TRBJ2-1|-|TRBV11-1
TGTGCCAGCAGCGTATTGACTGGGAGCTCCTACAATGAGCAGTTCTTC
CASSVLTGSSYNEQFF
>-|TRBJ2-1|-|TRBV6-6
TGTGCCAGCAGTTCGGGCAGGGAAGGGGATGAGCAGTTCTTC
CASSSGREGDEQFF
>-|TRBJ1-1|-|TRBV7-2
TGTGCCAGCAGCCGGAATTCAGGGGCCCCTGAAGCTTTCTTT
CASSRNSGAPEAFF
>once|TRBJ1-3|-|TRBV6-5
TGTGCCAGCAGTTATAAGTCAAGAAACACCATATATTTT
CASSYKSRNTIYF
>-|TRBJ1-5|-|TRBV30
TGTGCCTGGAGTATTGGAATGTCTCAGCCCCAGCATTTT
CAWSIGMSQPQHF
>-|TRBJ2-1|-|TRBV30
TGTGCCTGGAGTCACGGCCCAGCGAATGAGCAGTTCTTC
CAWSHGPANEQFF
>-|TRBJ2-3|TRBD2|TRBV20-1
TGCAGTGCTTATAGCGGGAGAGAGACAGATACGCAGTATTTT
CSAYSGRETDTQYF
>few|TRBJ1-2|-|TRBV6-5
TGTGCCAGCAGTGTGGGACATGAATATGGCTACACCTTC
CASSVGHEYGYTF
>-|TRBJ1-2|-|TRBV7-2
TGTGCCAGCTCACCTAGACGGACATGGCAGGGTGGCTACACCTTC
CASSPRRTWQGGYTF
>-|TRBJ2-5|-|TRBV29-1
TGCAGCGTCATTCTAGCGAACCAAGAGACCCAGTACTTC
CSVILANQETQYF
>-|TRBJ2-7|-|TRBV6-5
TGTGCCAGCAGTCCTTCGGGGTCCTACGAGCAGTACTTC
CASSPSGSYEQYF
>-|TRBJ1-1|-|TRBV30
TGTGCCTGGAGTGTAAAAGGAACTGAAGCTTTCTTT
CAWSVKGTEAFF
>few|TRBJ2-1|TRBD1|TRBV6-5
TGTGCCAGCAGCCATCGACAGGGGGATGAGCAGTTCTTC
CASSHRQGDEQFF
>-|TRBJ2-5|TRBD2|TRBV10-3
TGTGCCAGCGGGACTATCGGAGAAGAGACCCAGTACTTC
CASGTIGEETQYF
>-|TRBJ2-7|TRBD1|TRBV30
TGTGCCTGGTCTAGCCGGGACAGGGCGACCTACGAGCAGTACTTC
CAWSSRDRATYEQYF
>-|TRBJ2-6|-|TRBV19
TGTGCCAGTAGTATGAGATTATCTGGGGCCAACGTCCTGACTTTC
CASSMRLSGANVLTF
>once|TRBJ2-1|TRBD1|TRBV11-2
TGTGCCAGCCAGGGACAGGGGTACAATGAGCAGTTCTTC
CASQGQGYNEQFF
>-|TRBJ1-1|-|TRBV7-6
TGTGCCAGCAGCCGGGGGGGGACGAACACTAAAGCTTTCTTT
CASSRGGTNTKAFF
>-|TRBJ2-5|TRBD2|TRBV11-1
TGTGCCAGCAGCATGGGACTAGCGGCGGCCCAGTACTTC
CASSMGLAAAQYF
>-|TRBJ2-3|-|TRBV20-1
TGCAGTCCCTTGGAGGGTAGCACAGATACGCAGTATTTT
CSPLEGSTDTQYF
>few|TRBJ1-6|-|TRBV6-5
TGTGCCAGCAGTACTCAGGGACACCCATCCCTCCACTTT
CASSTQGHPSLHF
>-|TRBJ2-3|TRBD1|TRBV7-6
TGTGCCAGCAGCTTAGCCCCCGGGACAGCACAAGATACGCAGTATTTT
CASSLAPGTAQDTQYF
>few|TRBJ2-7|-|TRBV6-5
TGTGCCAGCAGTTACTCGATAGTAGGGGTCACCTACGAGCAGTACTTC
CASSYSIVGVTYEQYF
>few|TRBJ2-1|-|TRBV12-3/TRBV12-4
TGTGCCAGCAGTCTAGGTGATGAGCAGTTCTTC
CASSLGDEQFF
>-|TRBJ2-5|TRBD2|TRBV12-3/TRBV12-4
TGTGCCAGCAGTCCCGGGGGAGGGCCCCAGTACTTC
CASSPGGGPQYF
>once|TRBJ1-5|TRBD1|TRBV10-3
TGTGCCAGCCGGGACAGCTACAATCAGCCCCAGCATTTT
CASRDSYNQPQHF
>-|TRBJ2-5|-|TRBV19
TGTGCCAGTAGCTTACATGGAGAGACCCAGTACTTC
CASSLHGETQYF